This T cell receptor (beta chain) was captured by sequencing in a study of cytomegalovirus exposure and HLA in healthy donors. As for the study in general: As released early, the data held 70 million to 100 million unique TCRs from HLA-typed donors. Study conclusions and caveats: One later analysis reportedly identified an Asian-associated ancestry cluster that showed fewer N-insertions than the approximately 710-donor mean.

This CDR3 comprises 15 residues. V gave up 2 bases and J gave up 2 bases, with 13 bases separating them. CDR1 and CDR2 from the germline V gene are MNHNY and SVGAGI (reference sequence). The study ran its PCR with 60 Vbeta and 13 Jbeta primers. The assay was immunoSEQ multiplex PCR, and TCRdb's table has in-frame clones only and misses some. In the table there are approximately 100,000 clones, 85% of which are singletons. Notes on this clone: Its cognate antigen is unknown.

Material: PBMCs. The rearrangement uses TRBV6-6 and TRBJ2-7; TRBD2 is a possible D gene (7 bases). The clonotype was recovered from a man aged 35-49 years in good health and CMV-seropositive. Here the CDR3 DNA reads TGTGCCAGCAGTTACGGCGGGGGCCATACCTACGAGCAGTACTTC. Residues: CASSYGGGHTYEQYF.